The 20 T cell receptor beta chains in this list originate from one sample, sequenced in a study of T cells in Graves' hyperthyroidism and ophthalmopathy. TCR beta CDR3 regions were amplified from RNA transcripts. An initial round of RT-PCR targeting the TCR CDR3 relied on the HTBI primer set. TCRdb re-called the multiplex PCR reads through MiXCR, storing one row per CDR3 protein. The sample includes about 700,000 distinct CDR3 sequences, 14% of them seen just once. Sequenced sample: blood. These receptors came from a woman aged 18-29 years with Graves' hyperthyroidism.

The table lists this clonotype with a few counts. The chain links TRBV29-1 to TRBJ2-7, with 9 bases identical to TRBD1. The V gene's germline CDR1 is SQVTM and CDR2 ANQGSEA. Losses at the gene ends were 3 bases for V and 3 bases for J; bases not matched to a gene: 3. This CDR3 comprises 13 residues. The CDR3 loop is CSVEGDRDYEQYF. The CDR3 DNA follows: TGCAGCGTTGAGGGGGACAGGGACTACGAGCAGTACTTC.

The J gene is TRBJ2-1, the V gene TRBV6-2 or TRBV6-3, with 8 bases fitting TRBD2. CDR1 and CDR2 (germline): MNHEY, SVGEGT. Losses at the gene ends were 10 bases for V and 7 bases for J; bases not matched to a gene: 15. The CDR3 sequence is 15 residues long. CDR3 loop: CATPPRTSGGNEQFF. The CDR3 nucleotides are TGTGCCACTCCGCCTCGGACCTCGGGGGGGAATGAGCAGTTCTTC.

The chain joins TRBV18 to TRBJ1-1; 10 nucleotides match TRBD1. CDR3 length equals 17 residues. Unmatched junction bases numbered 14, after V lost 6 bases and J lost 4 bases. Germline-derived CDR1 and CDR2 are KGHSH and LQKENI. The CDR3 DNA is TGTGCCAGCTCCTGGACAACCCGACAGGGGGCGACCACTGAAGCTTTCTTT. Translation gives CASSWTTRQGATTEAFF.

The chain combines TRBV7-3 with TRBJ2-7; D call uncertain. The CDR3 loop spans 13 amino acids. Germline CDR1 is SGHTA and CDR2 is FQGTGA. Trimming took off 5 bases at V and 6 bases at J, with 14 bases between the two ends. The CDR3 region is CASSVGRKAEQYF. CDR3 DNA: TGTGCCAGCAGCGTAGGAAGGAAGGCCGAGCAGTACTTC.

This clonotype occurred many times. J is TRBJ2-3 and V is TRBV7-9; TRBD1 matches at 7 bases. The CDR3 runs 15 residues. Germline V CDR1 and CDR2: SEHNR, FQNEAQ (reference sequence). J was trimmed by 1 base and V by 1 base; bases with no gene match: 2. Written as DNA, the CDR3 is TGTGCCAGCAGCTTAGGAGGACAGGGCACAGATACGCAGTATTTT. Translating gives CASSLGGQGTDTQYF. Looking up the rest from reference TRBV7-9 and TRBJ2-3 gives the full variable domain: DTGVSQNPRHKITKRGQNVTFRCDPISEHNRLYWYRQTLGQGPEFLTYFQNEAQLEKSRLLSDRFSAERPKGSFSTLEIQRTEQGDSAMYLCASSLGGQGTDTQYFGPGTRLTVL.

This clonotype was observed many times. The CDR3, as DNA: TGTGCCAGCAGTAGATCAGGGGAGGTCACTGAAGCTTTCTTT. It yields the protein CASSRSGEVTEAFF. The gene calls are TRBV6-1 and TRBJ1-1, with a weak D call TRBD1 (6 bases). The CDR3 length is 14 residues. CDR1 is MNHNS and CDR2 is SASEGT in the germline V gene. Trimming removed 5 bases from V and 4 bases from J, with 14 bases in between.

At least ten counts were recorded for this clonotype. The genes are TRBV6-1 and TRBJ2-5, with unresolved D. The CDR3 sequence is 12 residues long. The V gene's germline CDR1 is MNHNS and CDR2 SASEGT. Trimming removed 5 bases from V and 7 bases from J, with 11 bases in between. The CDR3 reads CASSSTLATQYF. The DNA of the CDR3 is TGTGCCAGCAGTTCCACTCTTGCGACCCAGTACTTC.

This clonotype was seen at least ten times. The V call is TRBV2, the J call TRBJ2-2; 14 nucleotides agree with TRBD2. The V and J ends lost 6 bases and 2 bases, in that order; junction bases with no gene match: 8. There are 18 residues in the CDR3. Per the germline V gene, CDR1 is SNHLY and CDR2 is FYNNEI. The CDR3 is CASSGTSGSVYNTGELFF. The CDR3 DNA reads TGTGCCAGCAGCGGGACTAGCGGGAGTGTTTATAACACCGGGGAGCTGTTTTTT.

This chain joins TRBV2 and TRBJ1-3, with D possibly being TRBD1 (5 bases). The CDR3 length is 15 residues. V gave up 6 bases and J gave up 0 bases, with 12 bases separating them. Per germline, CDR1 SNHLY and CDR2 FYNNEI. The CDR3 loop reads CASRPGPHSGNTIYF. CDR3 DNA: TGTGCCAGCAGACCGGGGCCTCACTCTGGAAACACCATATATTTT.

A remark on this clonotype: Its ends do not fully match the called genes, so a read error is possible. DNA for the CDR3: TGTGCCAGCAGTTACTCGAGGCTAGCGGGAGGGTCTTACAATGAGCAGTTCTTC. Its translation: CASSYSRLAGGSYNEQFF. The chain employs TRBV6-4 and TRBJ2-1, with 12 bases fitting TRBD2. There are 18 residues in the CDR3. Germline V gene data show CDR1 as MRHNA and CDR2 as SNTAGT.

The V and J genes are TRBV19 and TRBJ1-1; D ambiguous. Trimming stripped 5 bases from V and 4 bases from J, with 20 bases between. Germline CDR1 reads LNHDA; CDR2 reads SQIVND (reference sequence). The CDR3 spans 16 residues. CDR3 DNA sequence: TGTGCCAGTAGTCCCCGGGCTCAAGCCGGAGGCACTGAAGCTTTCTTT. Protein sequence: CASSPRAQAGGTEAFF.

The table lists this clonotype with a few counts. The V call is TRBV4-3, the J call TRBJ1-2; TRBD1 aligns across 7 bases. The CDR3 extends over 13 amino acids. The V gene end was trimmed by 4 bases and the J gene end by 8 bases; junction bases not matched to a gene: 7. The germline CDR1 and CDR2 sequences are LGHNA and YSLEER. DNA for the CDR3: TGCGCCAGCAGCCCCACAGGGGCTCGGGGCTACACCTTC. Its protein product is CASSPTGARGYTF.

The CDR3 DNA sequence: TGTGCCTGGAGTGGGTTTCCCCTCGGTCCCCCTGTAGCTTTCTTT. This sequence encodes CAWSGFPLGPPVAFF. The chain uses TRBV30 and TRBJ1-1; no clear D. Looked up from germline, CDR1 is GTSNPN and CDR2 is SVGIG (reference sequence). With 1 base removed from V and 10 bases from J, the gap between germline ends came to 22 bases. The CDR3 length is 15 residues.

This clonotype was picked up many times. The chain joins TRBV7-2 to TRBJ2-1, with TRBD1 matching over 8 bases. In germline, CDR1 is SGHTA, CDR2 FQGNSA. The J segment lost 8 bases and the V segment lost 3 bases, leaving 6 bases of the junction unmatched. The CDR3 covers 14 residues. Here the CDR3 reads CASSLDGTGDEQFF. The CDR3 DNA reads TGTGCCAGCAGCTTGGACGGGACAGGCGATGAGCAGTTCTTC.

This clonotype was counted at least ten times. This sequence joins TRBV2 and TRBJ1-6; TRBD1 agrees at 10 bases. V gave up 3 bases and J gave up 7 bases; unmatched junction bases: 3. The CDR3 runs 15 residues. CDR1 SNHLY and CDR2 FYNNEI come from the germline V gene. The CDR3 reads CASSDDRGQNSPLHF. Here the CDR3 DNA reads TGTGCCAGCAGTGATGACAGGGGGCAAAATTCACCCCTCCACTTT.

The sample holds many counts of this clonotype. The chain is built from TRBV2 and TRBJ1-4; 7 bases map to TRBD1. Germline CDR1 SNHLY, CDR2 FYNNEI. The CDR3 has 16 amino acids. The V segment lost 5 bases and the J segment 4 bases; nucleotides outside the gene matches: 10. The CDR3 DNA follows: TGTGCCAGCAGTCACAACCCCGGGACAGTTAATGAAAAACTGTTTTTT. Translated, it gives CASSHNPGTVNEKLFF.

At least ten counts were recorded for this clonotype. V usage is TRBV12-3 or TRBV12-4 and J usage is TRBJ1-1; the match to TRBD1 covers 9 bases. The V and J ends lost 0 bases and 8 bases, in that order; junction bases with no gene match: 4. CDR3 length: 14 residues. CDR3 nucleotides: TGTGCCAGCAGTTTAGCCGGGACAGGGACCGAAGCTTTCTTT. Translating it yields CASSLAGTGTEAFF.

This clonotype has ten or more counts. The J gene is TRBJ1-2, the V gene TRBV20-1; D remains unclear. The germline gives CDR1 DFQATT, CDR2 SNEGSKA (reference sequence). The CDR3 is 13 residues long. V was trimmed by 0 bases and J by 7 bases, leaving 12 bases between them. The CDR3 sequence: CSARDRRGGGYTF. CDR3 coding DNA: TGCAGTGCTAGAGATCGCCGGGGTGGTGGCTACACCTTC.

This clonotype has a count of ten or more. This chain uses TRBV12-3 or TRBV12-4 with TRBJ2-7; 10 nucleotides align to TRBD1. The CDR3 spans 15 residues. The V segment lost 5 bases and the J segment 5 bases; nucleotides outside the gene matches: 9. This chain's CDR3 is CASSPSRDRGHEQYF. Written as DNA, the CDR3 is TGTGCCAGCAGTCCCAGCCGGGACAGGGGTCACGAGCAGTACTTC.

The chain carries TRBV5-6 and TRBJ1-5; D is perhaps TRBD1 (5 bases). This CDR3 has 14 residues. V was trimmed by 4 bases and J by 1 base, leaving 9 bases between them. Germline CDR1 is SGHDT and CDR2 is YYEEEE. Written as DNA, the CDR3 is TGTGCCAGCAGCGAGGGGCTCAGCAATCAGCCCCAGCATTTT. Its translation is CASSEGLSNQPQHF. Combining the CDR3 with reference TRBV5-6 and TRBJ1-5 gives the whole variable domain DAGVTQSPTHLIKTRGQQVTLRCSPKSGHDTVSWYQQALGQGPQFIFQYYEEEERQRGNFPDRFSGHQFPNYSSELNVNALLLGDSALYLCASSEGLSNQPQHFGDGTRLSIL.